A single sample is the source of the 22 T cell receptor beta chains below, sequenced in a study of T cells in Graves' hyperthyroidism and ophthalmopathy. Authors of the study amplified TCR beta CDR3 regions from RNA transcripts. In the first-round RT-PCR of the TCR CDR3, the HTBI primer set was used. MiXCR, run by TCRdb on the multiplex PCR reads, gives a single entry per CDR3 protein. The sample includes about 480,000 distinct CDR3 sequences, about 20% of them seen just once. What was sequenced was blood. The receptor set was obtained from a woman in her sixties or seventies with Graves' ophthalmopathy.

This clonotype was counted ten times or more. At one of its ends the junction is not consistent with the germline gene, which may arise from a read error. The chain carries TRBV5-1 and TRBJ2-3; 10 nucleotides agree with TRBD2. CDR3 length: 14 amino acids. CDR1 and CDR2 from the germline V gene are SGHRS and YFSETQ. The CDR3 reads CASSPLAGGDTQYF. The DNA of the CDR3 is TGTGCCAGCAGCCCGTTAGCGGGAGGAGATACGCAGTATTTT.

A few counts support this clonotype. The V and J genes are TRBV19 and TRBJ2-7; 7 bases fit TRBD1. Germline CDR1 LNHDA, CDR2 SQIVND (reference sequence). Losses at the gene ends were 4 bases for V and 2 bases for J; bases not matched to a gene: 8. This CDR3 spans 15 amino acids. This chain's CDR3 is CASSTLRQGPYEQYF. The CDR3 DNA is TGTGCCAGTAGTACCTTAAGACAGGGACCCTACGAGCAGTACTTC.

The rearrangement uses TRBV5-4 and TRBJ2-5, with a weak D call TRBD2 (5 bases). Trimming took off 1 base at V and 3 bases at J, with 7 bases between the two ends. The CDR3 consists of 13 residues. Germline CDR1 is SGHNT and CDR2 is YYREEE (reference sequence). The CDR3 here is CASSLRREETQYF. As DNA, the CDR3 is TGTGCCAGCAGCTTGAGGCGGGAAGAGACCCAGTACTTC.

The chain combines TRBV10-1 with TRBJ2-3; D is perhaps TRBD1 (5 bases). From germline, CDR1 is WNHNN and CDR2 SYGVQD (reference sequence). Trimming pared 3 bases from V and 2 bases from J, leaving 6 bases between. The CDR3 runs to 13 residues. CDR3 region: CASSEGATDTQYF. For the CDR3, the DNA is TGCGCCAGCAGTGAAGGGGCCACAGATACGCAGTATTTT.

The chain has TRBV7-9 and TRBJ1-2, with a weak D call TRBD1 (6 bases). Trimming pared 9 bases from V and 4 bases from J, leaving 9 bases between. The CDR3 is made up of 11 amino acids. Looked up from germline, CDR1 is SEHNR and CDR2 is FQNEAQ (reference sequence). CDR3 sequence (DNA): TGTGCCAGTGGGGGGCTCTATGGCTACACCTTC. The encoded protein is CASGGLYGYTF. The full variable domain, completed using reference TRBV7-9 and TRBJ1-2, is DTGVSQNPRHKITKRGQNVTFRCDPISEHNRLYWYRQTLGQGPEFLTYFQNEAQLEKSRLLSDRFSAERPKGSFSTLEIQRTEQGDSAMYLCASGGLYGYTFGSGTRLTVV.

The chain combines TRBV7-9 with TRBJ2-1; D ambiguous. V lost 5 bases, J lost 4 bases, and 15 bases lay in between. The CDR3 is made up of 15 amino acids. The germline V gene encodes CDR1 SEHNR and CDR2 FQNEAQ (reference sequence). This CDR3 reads CASSQDRHGYNEQFF. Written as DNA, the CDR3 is TGTGCCAGCAGCCAAGATCGTCACGGATACAATGAGCAGTTCTTC.

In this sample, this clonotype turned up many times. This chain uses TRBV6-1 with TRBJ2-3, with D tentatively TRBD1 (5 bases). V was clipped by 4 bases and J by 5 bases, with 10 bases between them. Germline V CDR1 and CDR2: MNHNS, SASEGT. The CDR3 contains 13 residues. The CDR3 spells CASSALDRDTQYF. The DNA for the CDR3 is TGTGCCAGCAGTGCTTTAGACAGAGATACGCAGTATTTT.

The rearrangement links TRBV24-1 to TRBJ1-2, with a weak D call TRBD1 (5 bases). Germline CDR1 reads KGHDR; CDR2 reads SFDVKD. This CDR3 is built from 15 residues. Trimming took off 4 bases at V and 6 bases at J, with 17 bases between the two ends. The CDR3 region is CATSDPRRGIHGYTF. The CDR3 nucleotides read TGTGCCACCAGTGACCCGAGACGGGGGATCCATGGCTACACCTTC.

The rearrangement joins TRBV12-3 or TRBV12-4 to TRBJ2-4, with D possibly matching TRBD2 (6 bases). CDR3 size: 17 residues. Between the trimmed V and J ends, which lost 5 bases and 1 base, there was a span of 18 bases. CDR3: CASSPGGTGRAKNIQYF. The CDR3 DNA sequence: TGTGCCAGCAGTCCAGGAGGGACCGGGCGGGCCAAAAACATTCAGTACTTC.

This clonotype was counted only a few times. CDR3 region: CASSYGPTRGVSYNEQFF. The CDR3 nucleotides are TGTGCCAGCAGCTACGGACCGACGCGGGGAGTCTCCTACAATGAGCAGTTCTTC. This chain connects TRBV7-9 to TRBJ2-1; tentative D call: TRBD2 (6 bases). The germline V and J ends were trimmed by 4 bases and 0 bases, with 19 bases remaining between them. There are 18 residues in the CDR3. Germline loops: CDR1 SEHNR, CDR2 FQNEAQ (reference sequence). Looking up the rest from reference TRBV7-9 and TRBJ2-1 gives the full variable domain: DTGVSQNPRHKITKRGQNVTFRCDPISEHNRLYWYRQTLGQGPEFLTYFQNEAQLEKSRLLSDRFSAERPKGSFSTLEIQRTEQGDSAMYLCASSYGPTRGVSYNEQFFGPGTRLTVL.

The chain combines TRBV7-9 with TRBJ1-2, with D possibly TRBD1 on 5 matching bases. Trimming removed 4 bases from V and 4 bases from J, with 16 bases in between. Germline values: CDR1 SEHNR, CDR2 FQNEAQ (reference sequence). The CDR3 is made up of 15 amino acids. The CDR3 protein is CASSSSAGTRYGYTF. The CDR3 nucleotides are TGTGCCAGCAGCTCCTCAGCCGGGACTCGCTATGGCTACACCTTC.

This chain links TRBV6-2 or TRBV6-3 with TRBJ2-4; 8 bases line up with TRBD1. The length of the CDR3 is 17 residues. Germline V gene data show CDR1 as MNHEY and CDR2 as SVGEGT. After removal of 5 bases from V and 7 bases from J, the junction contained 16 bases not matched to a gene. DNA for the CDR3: TGTGCCAGCAGTCATCCGTCTGGGACAGGATTGAGGAACATTCAGTACTTC. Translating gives CASSHPSGTGLRNIQYF.

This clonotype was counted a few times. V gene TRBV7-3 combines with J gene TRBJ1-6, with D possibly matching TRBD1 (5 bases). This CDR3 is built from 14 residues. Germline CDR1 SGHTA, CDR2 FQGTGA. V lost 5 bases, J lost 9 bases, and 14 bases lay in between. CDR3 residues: CASSPGAGVSPLHF. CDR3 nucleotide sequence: TGTGCCAGCAGCCCTGGGGCGGGAGTTTCACCCCTCCACTTT.

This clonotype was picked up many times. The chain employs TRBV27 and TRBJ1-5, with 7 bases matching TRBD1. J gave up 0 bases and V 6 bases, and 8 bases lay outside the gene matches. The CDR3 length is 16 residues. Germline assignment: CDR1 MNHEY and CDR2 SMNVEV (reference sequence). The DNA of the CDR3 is TGTGCCAGCAGGCCGTGGACAGGACGTAGCAATCAGCCCCAGCATTTT. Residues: CASRPWTGRSNQPQHF.

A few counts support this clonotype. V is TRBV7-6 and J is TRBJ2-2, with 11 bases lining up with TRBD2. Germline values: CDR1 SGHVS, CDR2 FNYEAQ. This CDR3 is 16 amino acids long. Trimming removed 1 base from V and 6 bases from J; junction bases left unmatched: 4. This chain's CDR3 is CASSLGDSGRAGELFF. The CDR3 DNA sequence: TGTGCCAGCAGCTTAGGAGATAGCGGGAGGGCCGGGGAGCTGTTTTTT.

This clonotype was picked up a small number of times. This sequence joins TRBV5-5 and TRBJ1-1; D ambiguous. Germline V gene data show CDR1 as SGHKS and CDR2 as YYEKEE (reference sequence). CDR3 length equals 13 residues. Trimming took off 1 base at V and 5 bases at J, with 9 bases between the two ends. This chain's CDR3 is CASSLPGWTEAFF. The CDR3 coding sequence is TGTGCCAGCAGCTTGCCCGGGTGGACTGAAGCTTTCTTT. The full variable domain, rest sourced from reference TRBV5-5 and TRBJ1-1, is DAGVTQSPTHLIKTRGQQVTLRCSPISGHKSVSWYQQVLGQGPQFIFQYYEKEERGRGNFPDRFSARQFPNYSSELNVNALLLGDSALYLCASSLPGWTEAFFGQGTRLTVV.

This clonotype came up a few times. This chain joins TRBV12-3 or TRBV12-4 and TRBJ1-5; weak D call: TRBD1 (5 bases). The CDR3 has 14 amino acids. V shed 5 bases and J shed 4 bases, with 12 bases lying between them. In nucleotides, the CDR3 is TGTGCCAGCAGTCATTCGGGACGAAATCAGCCCCAGCATTTT. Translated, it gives CASSHSGRNQPQHF.

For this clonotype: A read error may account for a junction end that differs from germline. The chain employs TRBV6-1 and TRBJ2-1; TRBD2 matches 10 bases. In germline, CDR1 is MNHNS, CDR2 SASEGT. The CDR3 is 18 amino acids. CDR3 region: CAGSTGLAIKSSYNEQFF. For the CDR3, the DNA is TGTGCCGGCAGTACGGGACTAGCGATTAAGAGCTCCTACAATGAGCAGTTCTTC.

DNA for the CDR3: TGTGCCAGCACCATGGACAGCTTTAATGAAAAACTGTTTTTT. Translating it yields CASTMDSFNEKLFF. The chain combines TRBV6-1 with TRBJ1-4, with D possibly being TRBD1 (6 bases). Germline V gene lookup returns CDR1 MNHNS and CDR2 SASEGT. V lost 7 bases and J 4 bases, leaving 13 bases between the germline ends. The CDR3 is made up of 14 amino acids.

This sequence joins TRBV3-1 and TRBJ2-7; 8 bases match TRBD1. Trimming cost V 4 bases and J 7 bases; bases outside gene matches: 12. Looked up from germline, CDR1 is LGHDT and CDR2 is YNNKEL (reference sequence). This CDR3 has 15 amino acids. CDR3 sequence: CASSPRQGMGWEQYF. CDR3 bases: TGTGCCAGCAGCCCTCGACAGGGGATGGGGTGGGAGCAGTACTTC.

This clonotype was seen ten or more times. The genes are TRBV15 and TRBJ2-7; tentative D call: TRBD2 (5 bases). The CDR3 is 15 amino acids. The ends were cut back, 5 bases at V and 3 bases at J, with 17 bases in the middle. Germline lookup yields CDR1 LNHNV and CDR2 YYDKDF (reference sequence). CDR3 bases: TGTGCCACCAGCCCGACCCGGGAAAGGGTCTACGAGCAGTACTTC. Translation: CATSPTRERVYEQYF.

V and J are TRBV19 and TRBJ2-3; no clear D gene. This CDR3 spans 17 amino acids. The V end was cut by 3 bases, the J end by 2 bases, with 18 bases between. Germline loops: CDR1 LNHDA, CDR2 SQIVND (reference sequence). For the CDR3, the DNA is TGTGCCAGTAGTATGGGGATTGTAGAGGTACACACAGATACGCAGTATTTT. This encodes CASSMGIVEVHTDTQYF.